The rows below give T cell receptor beta chains drawn from one sample of a study of T cells in Graves' hyperthyroidism and ophthalmopathy. TCRdb re-analysed the multiplex PCR reads in MiXCR, keeping a single row per CDR3 protein. There are roughly 290,000 distinct CDR3 sequences in the sample; 17% occur only once, and roughly 53% lies in the top ten. Material for sequencing was blood. The receptors originated from a woman aged 55-69 years with Graves' ophthalmopathy. Each CDR3 is given with its conserved first and last residue. Each record gives: J gene, CDR3 length, D gene, V gene, clone size, CDR3 protein, CDR3 DNA. D genes are given only for firm matches. Only part of the rows carry a size: once, few, many, or a class if the clone is expanded.

TRBJ2-7	14	TRBD1	TRBV7-2	-	CASSLDRGPSEQYF	TGTGCCAGCAGCTTAGACAGGGGGCCCTCCGAGCAGTACTTC
TRBJ2-1	15	-	TRBV7-2	many	CASSLVQGSYNEQFF	TGTGCCAGCAGCTTAGTCCAGGGATCCTACAATGAGCAGTTCTTC
TRBJ1-6	17	-	TRBV6-1	many	CASNPDLWMVSGSPLHF	TGTGCCAGTAACCCGGACCTCTGGATGGTATCGGGTTCACCCCTCCACTTT
TRBJ1-1	15	TRBD1	TRBV3-1	many	CASSKPGQMNTEAFF	TGTGCCAGCAGCAAACCGGGACAGATGAACACTGAAGCTTTCTTT
TRBJ1-5	14	-	TRBV6-1	-	CASSENGGNQPQHF	TGTGCCAGCAGTGAAAATGGAGGAAATCAGCCCCAGCATTTT
TRBJ2-7	15	TRBD2	TRBV6-1	many	CASSEGDGGAYEQYF	TGTGCCAGCAGTGAAGGGGACGGGGGGGCCTACGAGCAGTACTTC
TRBJ2-7	13	-	TRBV6-1	few	CASLRKGGYEQYF	TGTGCCAGCCTTAGGAAGGGCGGCTACGAGCAGTACTTC
TRBJ2-3	13	TRBD1	TRBV29-1	many	CSVRTGAVDTQYF	TGCAGCGTTCGGACAGGGGCTGTGGATACGCAGTATTTT
TRBJ2-5	14	-	TRBV6-1	many	CASTPDITQETQYF	TGTGCCAGCACCCCGGACATAACGCAAGAGACCCAGTACTTC
TRBJ2-5	16	TRBD1	TRBV5-1	-	CASSLWPTGAGETQYF	TGCGCCAGCAGCTTGTGGCCGACAGGGGCCGGAGAGACCCAGTACTTC
TRBJ2-7	15	-	TRBV5-1	-	CASSLDTSKVYEQYF	TGCGCCAGCAGCTTGGATACTTCTAAGGTTTACGAGCAGTACTTC
TRBJ2-3	16	TRBD2	TRBV5-4	many	CASSQGAGVSTDTQYF	TGTGCCAGCAGCCAAGGGGCGGGGGTGAGCACAGATACGCAGTATTTT
TRBJ2-2	19	TRBD2	TRBV7-2	-	CASSFDGLAGGAATGELFF	TGTGCCAGCAGCTTTGATGGACTAGCGGGAGGCGCCGCCACCGGGGAGCTGTTTTTT
TRBJ1-2	16	TRBD1	TRBV27	-	CASSQSGTGFFYGYTF	TGTGCCAGCAGTCAATCCGGGACAGGGTTCTTCTATGGCTACACCTTC
TRBJ1-4	15	-	TRBV7-9	-	CASSQGWQGIEKLFF	TGTGCCAGCAGCCAAGGTTGGCAGGGAATTGAAAAACTGTTTTTT
TRBJ2-2	13	-	TRBV19	-	CASPAGRTGELFF	TGTGCCAGTCCGGCAGGACGCACCGGGGAGCTGTTTTTT
TRBJ2-2	11	-	TRBV29-1	-	CSGRNTGELFF	TGCAGCGGTCGCAACACCGGGGAGCTGTTTTTT
TRBJ2-3	17	TRBD2	TRBV12-5	-	CASGLVQGSGNIDTQYF	TGTGCTAGTGGTTTGGTACAGGGTAGCGGGAATATAGATACGCAGTATTTT
TRBJ1-5	13	-	TRBV7-2	many	CASRRNSNQPQHF	TGTGCCAGCAGACGGAATAGCAATCAGCCCCAGCATTTT
TRBJ2-2	11	-	TRBV18	many	CASSPPGELFF	TGTGCCAGCTCACCACCTGGGGAGCTGTTTTTT
TRBJ2-1	16	TRBD2	TRBV4-3	-	CASSQDSSGTPHEQFF	TGCGCCAGCAGCCAAGATTCCAGCGGGACCCCCCATGAGCAGTTCTTC
TRBJ2-7	15	-	TRBV12-3/TRBV12-4	many	CASSDLWLPPYEQYF	TGTGCCAGCAGTGACCTCTGGCTGCCCCCCTACGAGCAGTACTTC
TRBJ2-2	14	-	TRBV19	-	CASTTDLNTGELFF	TGTGCCAGTACTACGGACTTGAACACCGGGGAGCTGTTTTTT
TRBJ1-4	16	-	TRBV5-4	-	CASSLSGEWDNEKLFF	TGTGCCAGCAGCTTGTCGGGGGAATGGGATAATGAAAAACTGTTTTTT
TRBJ2-3	16	-	TRBV4-2	-	CASSQQGGRSTDTQYF	TGTGCCAGCAGCCAACAGGGGGGCCGGAGCACAGATACGCAGTATTTT
TRBJ2-1	13	-	TRBV11-2	many	CASSLASDNEQFF	TGTGCCAGCAGCTTAGCTAGCGACAATGAGCAGTTCTTC
TRBJ2-1	17	TRBD1	TRBV20-1	many	CSGSDRGPRGAYNEQFF	TGCAGTGGATCGGACAGGGGGCCGAGGGGAGCCTACAATGAGCAGTTCTTC
TRBJ2-2	16	TRBD1	TRBV9	-	CASSVFGTGLSGELFF	TGTGCCAGCAGCGTATTCGGGACAGGGCTATCAGGGGAGCTGTTTTTT
TRBJ1-1	16	-	TRBV7-2	many	CASSSGRGAMNTEAFF	TGTGCCAGCAGCTCGGGTCGGGGGGCCATGAACACTGAAGCTTTCTTT
TRBJ1-5	18	TRBD1	TRBV20-1	many	CSARDPSRGQGSNQPQHF	TGCAGTGCTAGAGATCCGTCCAGGGGGCAAGGGAGCAATCAGCCCCAGCATTTT
TRBJ1-1	15	TRBD1	TRBV19	-	CASGGQGTIVAEAFF	TGTGCCAGTGGAGGACAGGGGACCATTGTGGCTGAAGCTTTCTTT
TRBJ1-2	14	-	TRBV7-9	few	CASRPGVSNYGYTF	TGTGCCAGCAGACCCGGGGTATCTAACTATGGCTACACCTTC
TRBJ1-4	16	-	TRBV4-1	-	CASSPPPAGGGGKLFF	TGCGCCAGCAGCCCACCGCCGGCTGGGGGTGGGGGAAAACTGTTTTTT
TRBJ2-5	13	-	TRBV5-6	many	CASSRTLEGAQYF	TGTGCCAGCAGTCGGACGCTCGAGGGTGCCCAGTACTTC
TRBJ2-7	17	TRBD1	TRBV30	-	CAWESNSGRGYSYEQYF	TGTGCCTGGGAGTCGAATTCGGGCAGGGGGTATTCCTACGAGCAGTACTTC
TRBJ1-4	14	-	TRBV5-1	many	CASSLWGTGEKLFF	TGCGCCAGCAGCTTGTGGGGAACTGGGGAAAAACTGTTTTTT
TRBJ2-2	16	TRBD2	TRBV28	many	CATSTSGSFNTGELFF	TGTGCCACCTCGACTAGCGGGAGCTTTAACACCGGGGAGCTGTTTTTT